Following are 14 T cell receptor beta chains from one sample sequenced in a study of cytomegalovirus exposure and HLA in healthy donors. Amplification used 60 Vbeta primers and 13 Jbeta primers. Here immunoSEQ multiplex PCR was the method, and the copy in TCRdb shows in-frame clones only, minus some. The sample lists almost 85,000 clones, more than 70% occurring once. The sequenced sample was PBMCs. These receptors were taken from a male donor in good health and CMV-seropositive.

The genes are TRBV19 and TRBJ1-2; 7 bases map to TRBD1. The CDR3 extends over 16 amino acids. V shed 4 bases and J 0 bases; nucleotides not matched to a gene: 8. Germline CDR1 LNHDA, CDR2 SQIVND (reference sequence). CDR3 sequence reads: CASSNPWDRTNYGYTF. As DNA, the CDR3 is TGTGCCAGTAGTAACCCATGGGACAGAACTAACTATGGCTACACCTTC. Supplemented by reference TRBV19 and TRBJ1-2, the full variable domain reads DGGITQSPKYLFRKEGQNVTLSCEQNLNHDAMYWYRQDPGQGLRLIYYSQIVNDFQKGDIAEGYSVSREKKESFPLTVTSAQKNPTAFYLCASSNPWDRTNYGYTFGSGTRLTVV.

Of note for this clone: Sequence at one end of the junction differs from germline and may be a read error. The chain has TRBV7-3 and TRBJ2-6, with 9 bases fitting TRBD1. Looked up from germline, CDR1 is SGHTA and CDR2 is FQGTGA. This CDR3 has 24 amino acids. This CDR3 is CASSLTQGDRACPGGANVLKGAAF. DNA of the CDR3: TGTGCCAGCAGCTTAACGCAGGGGGACAGGGCATGCCCGGGTGGGGCCAACGTCCTGAAGGGGGCAGCTTTC.

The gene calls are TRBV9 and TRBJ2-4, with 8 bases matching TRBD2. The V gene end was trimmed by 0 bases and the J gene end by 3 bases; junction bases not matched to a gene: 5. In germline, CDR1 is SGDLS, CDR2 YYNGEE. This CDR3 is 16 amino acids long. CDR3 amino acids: CASSVDQAGVKNIQYF. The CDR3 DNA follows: TGTGCCAGCAGCGTAGATCAAGCGGGAGTCAAAAACATTCAGTACTTC.

CDR3 sequence reads: CASSFLGGGLTEAFF. The DNA for the CDR3 is TGTGCCAGCAGCTTTTTAGGGGGGGGGCTCACTGAAGCTTTCTTT. The V gene is TRBV13, the J gene TRBJ1-1, with D perhaps TRBD1 (6 bases). Per the germline V gene, CDR1 is PRHDT and CDR2 is FYEKMQ (reference sequence). This CDR3 is 15 amino acids long. The germline V and J ends were trimmed by 3 bases and 4 bases, with 15 bases remaining between them.

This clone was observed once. CDR3 in amino acids: CASSLQLAGNTGELFF. DNA of the CDR3: TGTGCCAGCTCACTACAACTAGCGGGGAACACCGGGGAGCTGTTTTTT. J is TRBJ2-2 and V is TRBV18, with TRBD2 identical over 9 bases. V gave up 4 bases and J gave up 1 base; unmatched junction bases: 4. CDR1 is KGHSH, CDR2 LQKENI, per germline. The CDR3 consists of 16 residues.

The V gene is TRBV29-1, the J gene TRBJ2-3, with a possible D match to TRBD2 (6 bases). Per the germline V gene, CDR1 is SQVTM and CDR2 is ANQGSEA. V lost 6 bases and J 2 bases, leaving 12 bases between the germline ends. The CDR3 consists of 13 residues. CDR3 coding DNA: TGCAGCGTCGGAGGGAGAGCCACAGATACGCAGTATTTT. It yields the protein CSVGGRATDTQYF.

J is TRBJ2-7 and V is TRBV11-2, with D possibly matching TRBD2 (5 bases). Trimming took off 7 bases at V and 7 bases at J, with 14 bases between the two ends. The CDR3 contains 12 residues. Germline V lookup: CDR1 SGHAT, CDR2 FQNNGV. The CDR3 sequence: CASTALPGEQYF. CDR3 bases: TGTGCCAGCACCGCCCTCCCGGGGGAGCAGTACTTC.

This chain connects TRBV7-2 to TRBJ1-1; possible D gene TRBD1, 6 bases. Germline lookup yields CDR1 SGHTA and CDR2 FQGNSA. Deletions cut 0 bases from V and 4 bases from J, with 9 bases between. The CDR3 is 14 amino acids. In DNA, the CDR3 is TGTGCCAGCAGCTTAGCCGGGGGGCGCACTGAAGCTTTCTTT. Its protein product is CASSLAGGRTEAFF.

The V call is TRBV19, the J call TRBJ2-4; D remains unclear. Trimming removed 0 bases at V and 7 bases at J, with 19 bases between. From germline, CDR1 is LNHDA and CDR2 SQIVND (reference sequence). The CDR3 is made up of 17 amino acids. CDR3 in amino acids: CASSIDSSAYPGNIQYF. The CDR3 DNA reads TGTGCCAGTAGTATAGACTCCAGCGCCTACCCTGGGAACATTCAGTACTTC.

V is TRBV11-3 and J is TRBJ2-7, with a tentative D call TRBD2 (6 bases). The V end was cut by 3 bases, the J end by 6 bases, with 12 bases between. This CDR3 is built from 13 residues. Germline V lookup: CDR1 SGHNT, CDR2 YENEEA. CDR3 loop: CASSFAGSVEQYF. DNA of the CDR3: TGTGCCAGCAGCTTCGCGGGGTCGGTCGAGCAGTACTTC.

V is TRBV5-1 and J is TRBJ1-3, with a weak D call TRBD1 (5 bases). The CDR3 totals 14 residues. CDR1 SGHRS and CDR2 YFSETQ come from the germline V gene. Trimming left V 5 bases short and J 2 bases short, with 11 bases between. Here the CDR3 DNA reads TGCGCCAGCAGGGTGGAGACAGCTGGAAACACCATATATTTT. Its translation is CASRVETAGNTIYF. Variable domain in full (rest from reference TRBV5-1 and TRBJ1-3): KAGVTQTPRYLIKTRGQQVTLSCSPISGHRSVSWYQQTPGQGLQFLFEYFSETQRNKGNFPGRFSGRQFSNSRSEMNVSTLELGDSALYLCASRVETAGNTIYFGEGSWLTVV.

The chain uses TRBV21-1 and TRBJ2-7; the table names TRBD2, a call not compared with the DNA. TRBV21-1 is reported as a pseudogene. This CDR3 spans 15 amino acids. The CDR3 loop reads CASSPRSGLPYEQYF. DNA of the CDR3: TGTGCCAGCAGCCCAAGGTCGGGACTACCCTACGAGCAGTACTTC.

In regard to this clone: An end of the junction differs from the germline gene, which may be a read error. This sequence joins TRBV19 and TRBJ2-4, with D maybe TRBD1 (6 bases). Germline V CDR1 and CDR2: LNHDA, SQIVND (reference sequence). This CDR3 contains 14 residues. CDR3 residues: CASSSLILDRRTFF. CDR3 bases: TGTGCCAGTAGTTCCCTGATCCTAGACAGGCGTACGTTCTTC.

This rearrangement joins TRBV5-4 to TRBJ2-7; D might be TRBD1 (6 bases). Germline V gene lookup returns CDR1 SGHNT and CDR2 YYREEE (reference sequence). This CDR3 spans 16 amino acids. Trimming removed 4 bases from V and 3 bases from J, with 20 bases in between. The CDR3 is CASSLSQWGQNYEQYF. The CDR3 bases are TGTGCCAGCAGCCTTTCACAGTGGGGGCAAAACTACGAGCAGTACTTC.